These 5 T cell receptor beta chains were sequenced from one sample in a study of vaccination effects on CD4 cells after COVID-19. Clones were read by immunoSEQ multiplex PCR, and TCRdb kept only the in-frame ones, dropping some. There are 30,000 or so clones in the sample; more than 65% occur only once, and roughly 9% lies in the top ten. Their recognized antigens are unknown. Expansion with viral peptide pools was applied to antigen-specific CD4+ T cells by the ViraFEST assay prior to sequencing. The culture ran for 10 days before CD4+ T cells were isolated. Two-dose vaccination with either BNT162b2 or mRNA-1273 was given to the participants. The starting material was CD4+ T cells from PBMCs cultured with HCoV-NL63 spike peptides, obtained after COVID-19 vaccination. The origin of the receptors is a human donor who received a COVID-19 vaccine.

This chain connects TRBV6-2 or TRBV6-3 to TRBJ2-2; D is unclear. Trimming pared 0 bases from V and 10 bases from J, leaving 12 bases between. Germline V gene sequence: CDR1 MNHEY, CDR2 SVGEGT. The CDR3 has 14 amino acids. DNA for the CDR3: TGTGCCAGCAGTTACTCCACGTCGCAGAAGGAGCTGTTTTTT. This translates into CASSYSTSQKELFF.

The rearrangement uses TRBV3-1 (or the pseudogene TRBV3-2) and TRBJ2-1; perhaps TRBD1 as D (5 bases). Germline V CDR1 and CDR2: LGHDT, YNNKEL (reference sequence). The CDR3 totals 17 residues. V lost 2 bases and J 7 bases, leaving 21 bases between the germline ends. In DNA form, the CDR3 reads TGTGCCAGCAGCCAAAAACAGGCATATATCGGTGGAAATGAGCAGTTCTTC. It is translated as CASSQKQAYIGGNEQFF.

The sample holds one count of this clone. V gene TRBV12-3 or TRBV12-4 combines with J gene TRBJ1-5; D remains unclear. Trimming removed 3 bases at V and 4 bases at J, with 7 bases between. The CDR3 has 13 amino acids. CDR3 residues: CASSFGFNQPQHF. CDR3 nucleotide sequence: TGTGCCAGCAGTTTCGGGTTTAATCAGCCCCAGCATTTT.

The chain uses TRBV6-4 and TRBJ1-6; 7 nucleotides line up with TRBD1. With V trimmed by 3 bases and J by 2 bases, 4 bases remained unmatched. CDR1 is MRHNA, CDR2 SNTAGT, per germline. The CDR3 contains 16 residues. CDR3 nucleotides: TGTGCCAGCAGTGAGGAGGGGGCAACCTATAATTCACCCCTCCACTTT. As protein: CASSEEGATYNSPLHF.

J is TRBJ1-2 and V is TRBV5-4; 9 bases are a match to TRBD1. Losses at the gene ends were 2 bases for V and 4 bases for J; bases not matched to a gene: 3. The CDR3 sequence is 14 residues long. The germline V gene has CDR1 SGHNT and CDR2 YYREEE (reference sequence). The CDR3 DNA reads as TGTGCCAGCAGCTTACAGGGGGCGAGCTATGGCTACACCTTC. This translates into CASSLQGASYGYTF.